This T cell receptor beta chain was captured in a study of T cells in Graves' hyperthyroidism and ophthalmopathy. From RNA transcripts, TCR beta CDR3 regions were amplified. First-round RT-PCR with HTBI primers amplified the TCR CDR3 region. In TCRdb, the multiplex PCR reads were re-called with MiXCR into one record per CDR3 protein. The table includes approximately 430,000 distinct CDR3 sequences, about 15% detected once. Orbital computed tomography and thyroid ultrasound, together with serum TRAb and thyroxine and clinical symptoms, were used for diagnoses. The CDR3 contains 14 residues. V was clipped by 2 bases and J by 5 bases, with 13 bases between them. The germline V gene has CDR1 SGHTA and CDR2 FQGTGA.

This sequence originates from a man younger than 35 with Graves' ophthalmopathy. Sequenced input: blood. The chain joins TRBV7-3 to TRBJ2-7, with D tentatively TRBD1 (6 bases). CDR3 in amino acids: CASSLSGVVDEQYF. The CDR3 coding sequence is TGTGCCAGCAGCTTATCAGGGGTGGTAGACGAGCAGTACTTC. Together with reference TRBV7-3 and TRBJ2-7, the CDR3 gives the full variable domain: GAGVSQTPSNKVTEKGKYVELRCDPISGHTALYWYRQSLGQGPEFLIYFQGTGAADDSGLPNDRFFAVRPEGSVSTLKIQRTERGDSAVYLCASSLSGVVDEQYFGPGTRLTVT.